The rows below give T cell receptor beta chains drawn from one sample of a study of follicular helper T cells after annual influenza vaccination. TCRdb's copy holds only in-frame clones and misses some; the assay was immunoSEQ multiplex PCR. The sample lists 9,500 to 15,000 clones, 80% occurring once. Sequenced here: CXCR5+ CD38- circulating T follicular helper cells from blood, sampled on the day of influenza vaccination. These TCRs come from an adult who received the influenza vaccine. CDR3s include the opening cysteine and the closing phenylalanine or tryptophan. Fields, in order: D gene, V gene, clone size, J gene, CDR3 protein, CDR3 DNA. The D gene is left open where the match is weak. Rows may omit the clone size; those that give it use once, few, many or a size class.

D gene: TRBD1
V gene: TRBV30
clone size: NA
J gene: TRBJ2-7
CDR3 protein: CAWSPTGSSYEQYF
CDR3 DNA: TGTGCCTGGAGTCCGACAGGGAGCTCCTACGAGCAGTACTTC

D gene: NA
V gene: TRBV5-8
clone size: NA
J gene: TRBJ1-5
CDR3 protein: CASSLITQVNQPQHF
CDR3 DNA: TGTGCCAGCAGCTTGATCACCCAGGTCAATCAGCCCCAGCATTTT

D gene: NA
V gene: TRBV5-6
clone size: NA
J gene: TRBJ1-1
CDR3 protein: CASSLIENTEAFF
CDR3 DNA: TGTGCCAGCAGCTTGATAGAGAACACTGAAGCTTTCTTT

D gene: NA
V gene: TRBV15
clone size: NA
J gene: TRBJ2-6
CDR3 protein: CATSPQQGLGANVLTF
CDR3 DNA: TGTGCCACCAGCCCTCAACAGGGATTAGGGGCCAACGTCCTGACTTTC

D gene: TRBD2
V gene: TRBV2
clone size: once
J gene: TRBJ2-1
CDR3 protein: CASRQSSGGNNEQFF
CDR3 DNA: TGTGCCAGCAGACAATCTAGCGGGGGCAACAATGAGCAGTTCTTC

D gene: NA
V gene: TRBV2
clone size: NA
J gene: TRBJ2-3
CDR3 protein: CASSRDDTDTQYF
CDR3 DNA: TGTGCCAGCAGCCGGGACGACACAGATACGCAGTATTTT

D gene: TRBD1
V gene: TRBV29-1
clone size: NA
J gene: TRBJ1-1
CDR3 protein: CSVEGDQGARTEAFF
CDR3 DNA: TGCAGCGTTGAGGGGGATCAGGGGGCGCGAACTGAAGCTTTCTTT

D gene: TRBD1
V gene: TRBV7-2
clone size: NA
J gene: TRBJ1-2
CDR3 protein: CASSLNLGTAGNYGYTF
CDR3 DNA: TGTGCCAGCAGCCTAAACCTCGGGACAGCGGGAAACTATGGCTACACCTTC

D gene: TRBD1
V gene: TRBV7-6
clone size: NA
J gene: TRBJ2-3
CDR3 protein: CASSFNRGEDTQYF
CDR3 DNA: TGTGCCAGCAGCTTTAACAGGGGGGAAGATACGCAGTATTTT

D gene: TRBD2
V gene: TRBV7-9
clone size: NA
J gene: TRBJ2-3
CDR3 protein: CASSFASGSTDTQYF
CDR3 DNA: TGTGCCAGCAGCTTTGCTAGCGGAAGCACAGATACGCAGTATTTT

D gene: NA
V gene: TRBV18
clone size: NA
J gene: TRBJ1-2
CDR3 protein: CASSPPSGYNGYTF
CDR3 DNA: TGTGCCAGCTCACCACCGTCAGGGTATAATGGCTACACCTTC

D gene: NA
V gene: TRBV28
clone size: NA
J gene: TRBJ2-2
CDR3 protein: CASCPQTLTGELFF
CDR3 DNA: TGTGCCAGTTGCCCACAAACCCTCACCGGGGAGCTGTTTTTT

D gene: NA
V gene: TRBV9
clone size: NA
J gene: TRBJ2-7
CDR3 protein: CASSVRGGEQYF
CDR3 DNA: TGTGCCAGCAGCGTCAGGGGCGGAGAGCAGTACTTC

D gene: NA
V gene: TRBV7-2
clone size: NA
J gene: TRBJ1-3
CDR3 protein: CASSPRRREGNTIYF
CDR3 DNA: TGTGCCAGCAGCCCCCGTCGAAGGGAAGGAAACACCATATATTTT

D gene: NA
V gene: TRBV21-1
clone size: NA
J gene: TRBJ1-2
CDR3 protein: CASSPEGVANYGYTF
CDR3 DNA: TGTGCCAGCAGCCCAGAGGGGGTAGCTAACTATGGCTACACCTTC

D gene: NA
V gene: TRBV11-3
clone size: NA
J gene: TRBJ2-3
CDR3 protein: CASSLERSDTQYF
CDR3 DNA: TGTGCCAGCAGCTTAGAACGGTCAGATACGCAGTATTTT

D gene: NA
V gene: TRBV5-5
clone size: NA
J gene: TRBJ2-7
CDR3 protein: CASSLGGREQYF
CDR3 DNA: TGTGCCAGCAGCTTAGGGGGGCGAGAGCAGTACTTC